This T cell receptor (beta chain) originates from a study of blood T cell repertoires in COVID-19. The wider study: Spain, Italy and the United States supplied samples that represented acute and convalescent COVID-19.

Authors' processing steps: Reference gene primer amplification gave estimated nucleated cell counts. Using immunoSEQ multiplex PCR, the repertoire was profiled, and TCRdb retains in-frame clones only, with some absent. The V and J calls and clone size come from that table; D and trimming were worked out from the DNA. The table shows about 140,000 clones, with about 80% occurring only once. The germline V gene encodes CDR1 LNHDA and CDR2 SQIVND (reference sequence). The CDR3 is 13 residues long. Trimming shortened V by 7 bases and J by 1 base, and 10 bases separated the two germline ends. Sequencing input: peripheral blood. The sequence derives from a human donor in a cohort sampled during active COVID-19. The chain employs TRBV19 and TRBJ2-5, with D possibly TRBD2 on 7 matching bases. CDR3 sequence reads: CASNGGLQETQYF. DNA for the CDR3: TGTGCCAGTAACGGGGGGCTCCAAGAGACCCAGTACTTC.